Below are 24 T cell receptor beta chains sequenced from a single sample in a study of blood T cell repertoires in COVID-19. The assay was immunoSEQ multiplex PCR, and TCRdb's table has in-frame clones only and misses some. This table holds 120,000 to 150,000 clones, approximately 83% found once. Source material: peripheral blood. These receptors came from a woman aged 55-75 years with COVID-19, enrolled during active disease.

This clone was seen a few times. The V and J genes are TRBV7-9 and TRBJ1-4; 11 nucleotides match TRBD1. V shed 5 bases, J shed 4 bases, and the junction held 12 bases outside the gene matches. This CDR3 comprises 18 residues. Germline lookup yields CDR1 SEHNR and CDR2 FQNEAQ (reference sequence). Here the CDR3 DNA reads TGTGCCAGCAGCCACCGGGAGGGACAGGGGGAGTTTAATGAAAAACTGTTTTTT. Its protein product is CASSHREGQGEFNEKLFF.

The V call is TRBV12-5, the J call TRBJ2-7; D is possibly TRBD1 (6 bases). Germline values: CDR1 LGHNT, CDR2 FRNRAP. This CDR3 has 14 residues. The V gene lost 7 bases and the J gene lost 0 bases, with 13 bases spanning the gap. Written as DNA, the CDR3 is TGTGCTAGTGCAGAACAGGGCAGCTCCTACGAGCAGTACTTC. It translates to CASAEQGSSYEQYF.

This chain uses TRBV15 with TRBJ1-5; 7 bases fit TRBD1. The V gene end was trimmed by 6 bases and the J gene end by 0 bases; junction bases not matched to a gene: 5. The CDR3 is made up of 15 amino acids. CDR1 LNHNV and CDR2 YYDKDF come from the germline V gene (reference sequence). Here the CDR3 DNA reads TGTGCCACCAGTCGGACAGGAGATAGCAATCAGCCCCAGCATTTT. Protein product: CATSRTGDSNQPQHF.

The CDR3 region has the DNA TGTGCCAGCAGCTTAGATAGCGGGTCGAGCTCCTACGAGCAGTACTTC. Amino acid sequence: CASSLDSGSSSYEQYF. The genes are TRBV11-2 and TRBJ2-7; 7 nucleotides line up with TRBD2. This CDR3 region has 16 residues. Germline CDR1 reads SGHAT; CDR2 reads FQNNGV. Unmatched junction bases numbered 5, after V lost 0 bases and J lost 0 bases.

The rearrangement links TRBV14 to TRBJ2-2, with a possible D match to TRBD2 (6 bases). This CDR3 is 16 amino acids long. Germline loops: CDR1 SGHDN, CDR2 FVKESK. Trimming left V 0 bases short and J 6 bases short, with 14 bases between. The CDR3 bases are TGTGCCAGCAGCCAAGAGGTGGGACTTTGGCCCGGGGAGCTGTTTTTT. Translating gives CASSQEVGLWPGELFF.

The chain recombines TRBV6-2 or TRBV6-3 with TRBJ2-3, with TRBD1 identical over 7 bases. J gave up 0 bases and V 5 bases, and 5 bases lay outside the gene matches. The germline CDR1 and CDR2 sequences are MNHEY and SVGEGT. The CDR3 totals 15 residues. CDR3 nucleotide sequence: TGTGCCAGCAGTCTCGGGACAGCCAGCACAGATACGCAGTATTTT. Translated, it gives CASSLGTASTDTQYF.

This chain connects TRBV30 to TRBJ2-3; D is ambiguous. Trimming removed 8 bases at V and 0 bases at J, with 12 bases between. The V gene's germline CDR1 is GTSNPN and CDR2 SVGIG (reference sequence). The CDR3 extends over 13 amino acids. The CDR3 DNA follows: TGTGCCCGCCAGACTCGGAGCACAGATACGCAGTATTTT. Translation gives CARQTRSTDTQYF. Full variable domain (outside the CDR3, taken from reference TRBV30 and TRBJ2-3): SQTIHQWPATLVQPVGSPLSLECTVEGTSNPNLYWYRQAAGRGLQLLFYSVGIGQISSEVPQNLSASRPQDRQFILSSKKLLLSDSGFYLCARQTRSTDTQYFGPGTRLTVL.

The CDR3 reads CASSFNRDRVNSPLHF. CDR3 coding DNA: TGCGCCAGCAGCTTCAACCGGGACAGGGTCAATTCACCCCTCCACTTT. The chain carries TRBV5-1 and TRBJ1-6; 9 bases line up with TRBD1. The CDR3 length is 16 residues. Germline V gene data show CDR1 as SGHRS and CDR2 as YFSETQ. V lost 2 bases, J lost 7 bases, and 7 bases stayed unmatched.

This clone appeared a single time. This rearrangement joins TRBV5-1 to TRBJ1-1, with 10 bases lining up with TRBD1. CDR1 is SGHRS, CDR2 YFSETQ, per germline. The CDR3 extends over 14 amino acids. V lost 0 bases to trimming and J lost 7 bases; unmatched junction nucleotides: 3. CDR3 DNA sequence: TGCGCCAGCAGCTTGGGAGGGACAGGGGTTGAAGCTTTCTTT. It yields the protein CASSLGGTGVEAFF.

The rearrangement uses TRBV6-6 and TRBJ2-3; 13 nucleotides agree with TRBD2. This CDR3 has 15 residues. Germline-derived CDR1 and CDR2 are MNHNY and SVGAGI (reference sequence). V was pared by 5 bases and J by 9 bases, with 8 bases of the junction left unmatched. CDR3 amino acids: CASSAPGLAGITQYF. CDR3 DNA: TGTGCCAGCAGTGCACCGGGACTAGCGGGGATAACGCAGTATTTT.

The rearrangement uses TRBV9 and TRBJ1-5; D not resolved. Trimming took 0 bases from V and 6 from J, leaving 13 bases between them. Per the germline V gene, CDR1 is SGDLS and CDR2 is YYNGEE. CDR3 length: 15 residues. The CDR3 loop reads CASSVDPGNLQPQHF. The CDR3 bases are TGTGCCAGCAGCGTAGATCCGGGGAACCTTCAGCCCCAGCATTTT.

This clone was seen just once. The chain links TRBV2 to TRBJ2-1, with TRBD1 identical over 8 bases. The ends lost 2 bases at V and 12 bases at J; junction bases unmatched: 3. Germline CDR1 reads SNHLY; CDR2 reads FYNNEI. The CDR3 has 12 residues. This chain's CDR3 is CASSEQGAWQFF. For the CDR3, the DNA is TGTGCCAGCAGTGAACAGGGGGCCTGGCAGTTCTTC.

The chain is built from TRBV15 and TRBJ1-5, with D maybe TRBD1 (5 bases). CDR1 and CDR2 from the germline V gene are LNHNV and YYDKDF (reference sequence). The CDR3 spans 15 residues. V lost 5 bases and J 11 bases, leaving 22 bases between the germline ends. The CDR3 here is CATSAVDKNSRAQHF. CDR3 DNA: TGTGCCACCAGCGCGGTGGACAAAAACTCTAGGGCCCAGCATTTT.

The V and J genes are TRBV5-5 and TRBJ1-2; no clear D. CDR3 length equals 12 residues. Germline V lookup: CDR1 SGHKS, CDR2 YYEKEE (reference sequence). V was clipped by 0 bases and J by 8 bases, with 8 bases between them. The CDR3 sequence is CASSLAREGYTF. For the CDR3, the DNA is TGTGCCAGCAGCTTGGCGCGGGAAGGCTACACCTTC.

The rearrangement links TRBV7-8 to TRBJ1-2; a possible D gene is TRBD1 (6 bases). CDR1 SGHVS and CDR2 FQNEAQ come from the germline V gene. This CDR3 has 16 residues. Trimming stripped 0 bases from V and 2 bases from J, with 13 bases between. CDR3 protein: CASSLAGGYKNYGYTF. For the CDR3, the DNA is TGTGCCAGCAGCTTAGCAGGGGGTTACAAAAACTATGGCTACACCTTC.

The rearrangement uses TRBV12-5 and TRBJ2-5, with D maybe TRBD1 (8 bases). This CDR3 region has 17 residues. The V and J ends lost 11 bases and 2 bases respectively, with 27 bases between them. Germline V CDR1 and CDR2: LGHNT, FRNRAP. CDR3 in DNA: TGTGCTTGGGGTTTGGGGGGGACAGGAGGGCAACAAGAGACCCAGTACTTC. It translates to CAWGLGGTGGQQETQYF.

The chain carries TRBV5-6 and TRBJ1-2; 9 nucleotides agree with TRBD1. After removal of 0 bases from V and 6 bases from J, the junction contained 15 bases not matched to a gene. Germline-derived CDR1 and CDR2 are SGHDT and YYEEEE. This CDR3 has 18 residues. CDR3 amino acids: CASSLVGGQGIERDGYTF. DNA for the CDR3: TGTGCCAGCAGCTTGGTCGGGGGACAGGGTATCGAGAGGGATGGCTACACCTTC.

This chain joins TRBV18 and TRBJ1-4, with 8 bases lining up with TRBD1. After removal of 0 bases from V and 4 bases from J, the junction contained 7 bases not matched to a gene. Germline-derived CDR1 and CDR2 are KGHSH and LQKENI. This CDR3 has 17 amino acids. The CDR3 sequence is CASSPPPGQDGNEKLFF. The CDR3 coding sequence is TGTGCCAGCTCACCACCTCCGGGACAGGACGGTAATGAAAAACTGTTTTTT.

The chain joins TRBV18 to TRBJ2-7; a weak D match, TRBD1 (5 bases). Germline values: CDR1 KGHSH, CDR2 LQKENI. Trimming shortened V by 3 bases and J by 2 bases, and 11 bases separated the two germline ends. The CDR3 contains 14 residues. Here the CDR3 reads CASSPPGHTYEQYF. CDR3 nucleotides: TGTGCCAGCTCACCTCCCGGACACACCTACGAGCAGTACTTC.

The CDR3 sequence is CASSIVRGSDTQYF. The CDR3, as DNA: TGTGCCAGTAGTATAGTCAGGGGTTCAGATACGCAGTATTTT. The chain links TRBV19 to TRBJ2-3; the D gene is possibly TRBD1 (6 bases). From germline, CDR1 is LNHDA and CDR2 SQIVND (reference sequence). CDR3 length equals 14 residues. The V gene lost 1 base and the J gene lost 4 bases, with 9 bases spanning the gap.

This clone showed up just a few times. The rearrangement uses TRBV3-1 (or the pseudogene TRBV3-2) and TRBJ2-7; D possibly corresponds to TRBD2 (5 bases). The V end was cut by 1 base, the J end by 10 bases, with 14 bases between. The length of the CDR3 is 13 residues. Germline V gives CDR1 LGHDT, CDR2 YNNKEL (reference sequence). This CDR3 reads CASSQARATDQYF. The CDR3, as DNA: TGTGCCAGCAGCCAAGCGCGGGCGACGGACCAGTACTTC.

This chain uses TRBV6-5 with TRBJ1-2, with D maybe TRBD1 (6 bases). Germline V CDR1 and CDR2: MNHEY, SVGAGI. The length of the CDR3 is 15 residues. Trimming took 2 bases from V and 4 from J, leaving 14 bases between them. For the CDR3, the DNA is TGTGCCAGCAGTTACATGGGGGCTGGGAGCTATGGCTACACCTTC. Encoded protein: CASSYMGAGSYGYTF.

V usage is TRBV10-2 and J usage is TRBJ2-2, with 9 bases aligning to TRBD2. The germline V gene encodes CDR1 WSHSY and CDR2 SAAADI. V dropped 7 bases and J dropped 3; count of bases not matched to a gene: 9. This CDR3 is built from 16 residues. The CDR3 region is CASTGSGGQDTGELFF. The DNA for the CDR3 is TGCGCCAGCACCGGGAGCGGGGGGCAGGACACCGGGGAGCTGTTTTTT.

J is TRBJ2-1 and V is TRBV6-5; D gene unclear. CDR3 length: 15 residues. V was shortened by 4 bases and J by 0 bases, with 10 bases between the two germline ends. Germline V gives CDR1 MNHEY, CDR2 SVGAGI. CDR3 sequence: CASSSRAPSYNEQFF. The CDR3 region has the DNA TGTGCCAGCAGTTCCCGCGCCCCCTCCTACAATGAGCAGTTCTTC.